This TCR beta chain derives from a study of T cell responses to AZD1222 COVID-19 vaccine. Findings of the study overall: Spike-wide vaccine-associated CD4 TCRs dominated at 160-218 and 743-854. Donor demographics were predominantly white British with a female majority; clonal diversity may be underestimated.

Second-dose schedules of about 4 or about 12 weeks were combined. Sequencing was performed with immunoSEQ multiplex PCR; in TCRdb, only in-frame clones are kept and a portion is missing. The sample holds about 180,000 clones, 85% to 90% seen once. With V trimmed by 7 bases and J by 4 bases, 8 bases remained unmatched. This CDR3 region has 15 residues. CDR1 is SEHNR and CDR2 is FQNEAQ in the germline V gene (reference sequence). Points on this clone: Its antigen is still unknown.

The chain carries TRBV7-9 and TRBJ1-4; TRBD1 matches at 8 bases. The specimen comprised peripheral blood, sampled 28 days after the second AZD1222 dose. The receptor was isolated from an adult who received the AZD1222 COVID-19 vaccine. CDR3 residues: CASTPVDRDNEKLFF. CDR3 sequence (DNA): TGTGCCAGCACCCCAGTGGACAGGGATAATGAAAAACTGTTTTTT.